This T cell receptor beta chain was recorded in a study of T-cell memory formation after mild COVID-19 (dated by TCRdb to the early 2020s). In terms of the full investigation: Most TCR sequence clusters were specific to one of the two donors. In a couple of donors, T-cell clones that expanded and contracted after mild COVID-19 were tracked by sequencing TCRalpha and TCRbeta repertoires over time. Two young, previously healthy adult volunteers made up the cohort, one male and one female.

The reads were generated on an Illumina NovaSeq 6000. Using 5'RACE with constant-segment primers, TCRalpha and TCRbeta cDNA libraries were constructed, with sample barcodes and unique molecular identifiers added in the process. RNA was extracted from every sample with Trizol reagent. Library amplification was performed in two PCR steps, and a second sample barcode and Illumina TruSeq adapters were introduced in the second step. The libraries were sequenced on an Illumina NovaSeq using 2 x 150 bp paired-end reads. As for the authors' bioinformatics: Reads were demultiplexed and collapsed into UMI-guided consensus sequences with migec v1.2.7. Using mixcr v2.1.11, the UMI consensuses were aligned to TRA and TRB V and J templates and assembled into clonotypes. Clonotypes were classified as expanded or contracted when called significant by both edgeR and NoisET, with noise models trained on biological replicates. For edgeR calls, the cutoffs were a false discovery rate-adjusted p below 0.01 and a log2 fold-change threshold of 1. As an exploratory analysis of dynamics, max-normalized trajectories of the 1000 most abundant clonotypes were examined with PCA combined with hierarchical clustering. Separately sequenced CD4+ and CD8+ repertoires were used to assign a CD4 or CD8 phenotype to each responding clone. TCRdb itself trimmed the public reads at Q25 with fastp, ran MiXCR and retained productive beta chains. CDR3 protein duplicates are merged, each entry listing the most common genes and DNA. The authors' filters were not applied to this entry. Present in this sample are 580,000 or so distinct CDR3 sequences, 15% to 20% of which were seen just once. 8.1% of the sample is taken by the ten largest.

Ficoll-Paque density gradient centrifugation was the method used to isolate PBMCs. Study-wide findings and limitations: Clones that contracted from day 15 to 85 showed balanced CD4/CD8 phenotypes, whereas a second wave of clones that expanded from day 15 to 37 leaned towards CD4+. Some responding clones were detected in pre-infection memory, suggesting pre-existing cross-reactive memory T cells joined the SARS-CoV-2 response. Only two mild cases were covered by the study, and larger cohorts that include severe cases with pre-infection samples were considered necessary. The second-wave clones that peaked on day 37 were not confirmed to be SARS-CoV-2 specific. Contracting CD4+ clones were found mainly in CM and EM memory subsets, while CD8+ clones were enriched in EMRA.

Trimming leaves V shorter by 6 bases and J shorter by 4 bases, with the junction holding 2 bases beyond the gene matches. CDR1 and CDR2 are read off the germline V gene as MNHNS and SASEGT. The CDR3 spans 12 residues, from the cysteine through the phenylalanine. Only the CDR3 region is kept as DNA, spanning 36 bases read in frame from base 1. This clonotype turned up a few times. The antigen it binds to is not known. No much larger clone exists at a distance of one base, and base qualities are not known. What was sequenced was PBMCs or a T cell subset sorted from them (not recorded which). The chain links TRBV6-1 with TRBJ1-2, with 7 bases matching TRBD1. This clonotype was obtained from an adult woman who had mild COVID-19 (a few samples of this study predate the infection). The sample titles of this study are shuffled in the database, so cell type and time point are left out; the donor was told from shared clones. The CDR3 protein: CASRRTGYGYTF. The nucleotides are TGTGCCAGCAGGAGGACAGGCTATGGCTACACCTTC.